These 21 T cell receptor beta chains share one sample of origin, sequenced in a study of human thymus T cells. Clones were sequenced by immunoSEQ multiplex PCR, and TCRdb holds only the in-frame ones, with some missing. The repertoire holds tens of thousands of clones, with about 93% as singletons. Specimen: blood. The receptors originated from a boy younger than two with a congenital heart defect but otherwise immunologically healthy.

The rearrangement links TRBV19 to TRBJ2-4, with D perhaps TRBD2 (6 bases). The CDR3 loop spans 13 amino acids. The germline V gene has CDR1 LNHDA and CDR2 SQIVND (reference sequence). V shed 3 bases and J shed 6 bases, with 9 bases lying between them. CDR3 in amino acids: CASSIPAGNIQYF. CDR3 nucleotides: TGTGCCAGTAGTATTCCAGCGGGAAACATTCAGTACTTC.

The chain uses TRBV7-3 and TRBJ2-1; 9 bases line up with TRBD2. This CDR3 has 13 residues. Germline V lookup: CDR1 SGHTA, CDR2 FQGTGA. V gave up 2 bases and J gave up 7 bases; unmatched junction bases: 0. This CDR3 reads CASSLLAGNEQFF. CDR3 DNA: TGTGCCAGCAGCTTACTAGCGGGGAATGAGCAGTTCTTC. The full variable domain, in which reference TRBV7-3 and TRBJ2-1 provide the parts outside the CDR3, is GAGVSQTPSNKVTEKGKYVELRCDPISGHTALYWYRQSLGQGPEFLIYFQGTGAADDSGLPNDRFFAVRPEGSVSTLKIQRTERGDSAVYLCASSLLAGNEQFFGPGTRLTVL.

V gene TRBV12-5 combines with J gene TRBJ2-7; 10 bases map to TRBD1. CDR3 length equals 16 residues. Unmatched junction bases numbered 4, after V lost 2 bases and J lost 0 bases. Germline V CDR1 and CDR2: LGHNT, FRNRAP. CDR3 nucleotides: TGTGCTAGTGGTTTGATGGGACAGGGGAGCTCCTACGAGCAGTACTTC. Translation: CASGLMGQGSSYEQYF.

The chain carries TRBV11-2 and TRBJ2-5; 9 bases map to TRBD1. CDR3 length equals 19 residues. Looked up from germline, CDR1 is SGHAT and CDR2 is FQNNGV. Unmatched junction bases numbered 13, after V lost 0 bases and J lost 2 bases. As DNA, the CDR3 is TGTGCCAGCAGCTTAGATTCTTTCGGAAGGACAGGGGAACAAGAGACCCAGTACTTC. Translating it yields CASSLDSFGRTGEQETQYF.

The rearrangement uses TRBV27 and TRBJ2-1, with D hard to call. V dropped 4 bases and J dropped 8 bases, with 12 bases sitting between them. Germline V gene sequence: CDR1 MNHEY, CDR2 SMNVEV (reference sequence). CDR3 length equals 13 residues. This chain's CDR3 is CASSSYLGYEQFF. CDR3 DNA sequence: TGTGCCAGCAGTTCCTACCTGGGATATGAGCAGTTCTTC.

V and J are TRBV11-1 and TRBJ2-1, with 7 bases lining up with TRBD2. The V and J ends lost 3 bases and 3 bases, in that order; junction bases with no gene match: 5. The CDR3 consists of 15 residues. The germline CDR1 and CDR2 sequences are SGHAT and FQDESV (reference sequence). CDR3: CASSLSGGGYNEQFF. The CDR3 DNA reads TGTGCCAGCAGCTTGTCTGGCGGGGGCTACAATGAGCAGTTCTTC.

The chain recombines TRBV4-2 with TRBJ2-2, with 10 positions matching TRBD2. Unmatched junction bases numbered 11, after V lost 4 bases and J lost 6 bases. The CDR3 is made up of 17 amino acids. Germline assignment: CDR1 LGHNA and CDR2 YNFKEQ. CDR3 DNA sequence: TGTGCCAGCAGCCGAGTAGATAGCGGGGGGAGGCCCGGGGAGCTGTTTTTT. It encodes CASSRVDSGGRPGELFF.

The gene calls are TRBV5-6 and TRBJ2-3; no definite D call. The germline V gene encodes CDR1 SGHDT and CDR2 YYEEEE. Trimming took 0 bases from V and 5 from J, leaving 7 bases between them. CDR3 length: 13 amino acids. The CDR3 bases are TGTGCCAGCAGCTTGGCCACGGGAGATACGCAGTATTTT. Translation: CASSLATGDTQYF.

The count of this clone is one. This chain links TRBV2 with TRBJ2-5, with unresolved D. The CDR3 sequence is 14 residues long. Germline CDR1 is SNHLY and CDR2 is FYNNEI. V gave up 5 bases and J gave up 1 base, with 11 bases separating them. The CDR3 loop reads CASSRTRTQETQYF. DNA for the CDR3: TGTGCCAGCAGTCGGACCAGAACCCAAGAGACCCAGTACTTC.

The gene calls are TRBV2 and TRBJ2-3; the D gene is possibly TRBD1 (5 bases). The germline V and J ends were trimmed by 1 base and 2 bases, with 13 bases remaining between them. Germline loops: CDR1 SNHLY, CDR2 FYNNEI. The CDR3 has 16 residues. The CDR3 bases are TGTGCCAGCAGTGAAGTTGGGCAGGGATACACAGATACGCAGTATTTT. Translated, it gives CASSEVGQGYTDTQYF.

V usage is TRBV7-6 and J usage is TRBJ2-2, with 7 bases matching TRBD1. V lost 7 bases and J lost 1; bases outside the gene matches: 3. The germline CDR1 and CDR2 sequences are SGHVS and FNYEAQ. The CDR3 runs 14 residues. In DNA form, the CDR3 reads TGTGCCAGCACCCGGACAGGGAACACCGGGGAGCTGTTTTTT. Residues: CASTRTGNTGELFF.

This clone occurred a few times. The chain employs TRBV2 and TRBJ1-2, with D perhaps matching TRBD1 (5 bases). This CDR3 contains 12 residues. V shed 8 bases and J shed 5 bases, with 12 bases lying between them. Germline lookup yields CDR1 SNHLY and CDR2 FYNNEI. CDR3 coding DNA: TGTGCCAGCGTTCAGGGCTATTATGGCTACACCTTC. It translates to CASVQGYYGYTF.

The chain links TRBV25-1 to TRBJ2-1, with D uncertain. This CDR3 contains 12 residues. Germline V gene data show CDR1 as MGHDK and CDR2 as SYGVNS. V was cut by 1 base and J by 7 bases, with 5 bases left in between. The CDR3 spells CASSESRNEQFF. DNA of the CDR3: TGTGCCAGCAGTGAATCCCGGAATGAGCAGTTCTTC.

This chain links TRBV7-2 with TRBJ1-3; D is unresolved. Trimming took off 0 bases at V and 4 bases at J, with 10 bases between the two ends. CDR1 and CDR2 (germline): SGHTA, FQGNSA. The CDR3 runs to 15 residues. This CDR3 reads CASSLAGRLGNTIYF. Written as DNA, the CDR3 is TGTGCCAGCAGCTTAGCGGGAAGGCTCGGAAACACCATATATTTT.

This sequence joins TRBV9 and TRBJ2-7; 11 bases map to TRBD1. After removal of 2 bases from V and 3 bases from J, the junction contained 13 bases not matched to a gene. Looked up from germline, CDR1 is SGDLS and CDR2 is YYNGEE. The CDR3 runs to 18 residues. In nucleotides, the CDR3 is TGTGCCAGCAGCGTGGGACAGGGGGGCGCTGGGCTGATCTACGAGCAGTACTTC. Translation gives CASSVGQGGAGLIYEQYF.

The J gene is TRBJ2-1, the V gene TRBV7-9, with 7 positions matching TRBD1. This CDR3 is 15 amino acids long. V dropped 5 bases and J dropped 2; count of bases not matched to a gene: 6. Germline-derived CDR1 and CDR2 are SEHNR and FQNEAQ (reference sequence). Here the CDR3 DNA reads TGTGCCAGCAGCCTAGGGACAGCGCCCTACAATGAGCAGTTCTTC. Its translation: CASSLGTAPYNEQFF.

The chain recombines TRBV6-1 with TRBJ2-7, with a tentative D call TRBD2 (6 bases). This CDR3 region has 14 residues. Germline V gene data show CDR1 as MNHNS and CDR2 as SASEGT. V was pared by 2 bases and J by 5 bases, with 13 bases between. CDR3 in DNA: TGTGCCAGCAGTGAACGGGACTTAGTCGACGAGCAGTACTTC. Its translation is CASSERDLVDEQYF.

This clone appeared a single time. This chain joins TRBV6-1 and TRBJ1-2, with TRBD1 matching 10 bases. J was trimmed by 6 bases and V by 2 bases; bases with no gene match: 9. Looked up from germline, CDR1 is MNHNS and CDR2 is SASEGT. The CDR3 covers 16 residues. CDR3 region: CASSELGDRGRDGYTF. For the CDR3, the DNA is TGTGCCAGCAGTGAACTAGGGGACAGGGGTAGAGATGGCTACACCTTC.

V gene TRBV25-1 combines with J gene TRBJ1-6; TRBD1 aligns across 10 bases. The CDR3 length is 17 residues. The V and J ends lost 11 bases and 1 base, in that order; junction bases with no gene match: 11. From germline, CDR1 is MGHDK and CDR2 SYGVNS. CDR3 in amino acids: CAEGGTGEISYNSPLHF. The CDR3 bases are TGTGCCGAGGGGGGGACAGGGGAGATTTCCTATAATTCACCCCTCCACTTT. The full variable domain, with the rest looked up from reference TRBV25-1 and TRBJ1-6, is EADIYQTPRYLVIGTGKKITLECSQTMGHDKMYWYQQDPGMELHLIHYSYGVNSTEKGDLSSESTVSRIRTEHFPLTLESARPSHTSQYLCAEGGTGEISYNSPLHFGNGTRLTVT.

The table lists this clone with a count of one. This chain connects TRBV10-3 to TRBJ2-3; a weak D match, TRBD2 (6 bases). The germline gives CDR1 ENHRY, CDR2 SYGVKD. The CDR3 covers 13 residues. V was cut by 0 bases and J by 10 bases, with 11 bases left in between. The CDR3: CAISESASAPQYF. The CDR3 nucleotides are TGTGCCATCAGTGAGTCGGCTAGCGCGCCGCAGTATTTT.

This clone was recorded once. CDR3 coding DNA: TGTGCCAGCAGCTTAGACTCCGGGGGCACCGGGGAGCTGTTTTTT. It encodes CASSLDSGGTGELFF. The V gene is TRBV9, the J gene TRBJ2-2, with D maybe TRBD2 (6 bases). Germline V gene lookup returns CDR1 SGDLS and CDR2 YYNGEE. Deletions cut 4 bases from V and 4 bases from J, with 14 bases between. The CDR3 consists of 15 residues. Supplemented by reference TRBV9 and TRBJ2-2, the full variable domain reads DSGVTQTPKHLITATGQRVTLRCSPRSGDLSVYWYQQSLDQGLQFLIQYYNGEERAKGNILERFSAQQFPDLHSELNLSSLELGDSALYFCASSLDSGGTGELFFGEGSRLTVL.